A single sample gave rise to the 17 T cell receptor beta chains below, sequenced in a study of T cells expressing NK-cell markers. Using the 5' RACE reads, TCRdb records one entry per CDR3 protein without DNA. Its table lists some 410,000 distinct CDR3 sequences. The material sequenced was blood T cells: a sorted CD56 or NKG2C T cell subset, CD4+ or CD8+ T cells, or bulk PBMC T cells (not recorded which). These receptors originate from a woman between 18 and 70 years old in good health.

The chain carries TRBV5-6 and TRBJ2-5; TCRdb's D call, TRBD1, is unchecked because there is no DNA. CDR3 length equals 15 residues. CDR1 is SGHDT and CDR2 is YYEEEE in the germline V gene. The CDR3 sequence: CASSPLLGDQETQYF.

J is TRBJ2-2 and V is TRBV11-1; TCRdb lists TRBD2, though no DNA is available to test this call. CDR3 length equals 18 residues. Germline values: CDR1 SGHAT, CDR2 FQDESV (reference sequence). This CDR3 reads CASSPGPPTSPGTGELFF.

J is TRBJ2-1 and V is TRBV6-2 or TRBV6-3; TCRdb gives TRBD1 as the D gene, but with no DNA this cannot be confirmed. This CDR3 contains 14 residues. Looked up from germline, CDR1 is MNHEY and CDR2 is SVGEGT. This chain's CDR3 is CASTSVNRVFEQFF.

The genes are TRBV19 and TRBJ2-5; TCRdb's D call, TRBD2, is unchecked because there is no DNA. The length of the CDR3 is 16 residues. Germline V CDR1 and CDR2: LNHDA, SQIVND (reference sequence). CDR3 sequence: CASSIVAGGIQETQYF.

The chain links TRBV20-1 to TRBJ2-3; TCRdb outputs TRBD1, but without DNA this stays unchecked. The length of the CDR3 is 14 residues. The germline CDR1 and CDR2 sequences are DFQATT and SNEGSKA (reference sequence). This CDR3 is CSERGQGAWDTQYF.

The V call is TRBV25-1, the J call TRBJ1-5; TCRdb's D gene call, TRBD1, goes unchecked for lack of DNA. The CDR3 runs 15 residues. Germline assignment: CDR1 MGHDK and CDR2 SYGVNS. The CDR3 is CASSESSGINQPQHF.

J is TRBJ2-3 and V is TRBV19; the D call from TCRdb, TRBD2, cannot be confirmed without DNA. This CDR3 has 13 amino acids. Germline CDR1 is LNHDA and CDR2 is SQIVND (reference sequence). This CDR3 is CASSGSVADTQYF.

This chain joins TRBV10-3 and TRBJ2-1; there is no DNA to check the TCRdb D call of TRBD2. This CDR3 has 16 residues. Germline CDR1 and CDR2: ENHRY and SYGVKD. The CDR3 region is CAISGLAGSTGNEQFF.

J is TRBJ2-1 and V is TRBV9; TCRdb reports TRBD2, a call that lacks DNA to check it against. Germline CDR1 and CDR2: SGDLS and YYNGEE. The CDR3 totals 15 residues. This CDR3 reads CASSTVPGRAGEQFF. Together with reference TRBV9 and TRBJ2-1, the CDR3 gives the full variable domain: DSGVTQTPKHLITATGQRVTLRCSPRSGDLSVYWYQQSLDQGLQFLIQYYNGEERAKGNILERFSAQQFPDLHSELNLSSLELGDSALYFCASSTVPGRAGEQFFGPGTRLTVL.

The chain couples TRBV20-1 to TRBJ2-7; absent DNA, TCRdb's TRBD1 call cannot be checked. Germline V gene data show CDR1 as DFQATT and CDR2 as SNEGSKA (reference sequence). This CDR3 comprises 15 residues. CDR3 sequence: CSARDGGGPPYEQYF.

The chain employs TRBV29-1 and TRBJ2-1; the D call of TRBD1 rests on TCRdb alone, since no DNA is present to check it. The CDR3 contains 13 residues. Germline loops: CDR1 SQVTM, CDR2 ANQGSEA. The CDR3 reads CSVNRGPYNEQFF.

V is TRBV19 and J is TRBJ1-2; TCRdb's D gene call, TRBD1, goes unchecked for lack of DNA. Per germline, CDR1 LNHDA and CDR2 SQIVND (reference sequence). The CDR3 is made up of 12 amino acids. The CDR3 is CASGTPAGGYTF.

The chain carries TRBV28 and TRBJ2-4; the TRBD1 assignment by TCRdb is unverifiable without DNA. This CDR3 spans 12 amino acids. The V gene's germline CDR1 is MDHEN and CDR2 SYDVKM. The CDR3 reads CASRYRGDIQYF. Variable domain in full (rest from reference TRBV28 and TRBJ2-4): DVKVTQSSRYLVKRTGEKVFLECVQDMDHENMFWYRQDPGLGLRLIYFSYDVKMKEKGDIPEGYSVSREKKERFSLILESASTNQTSMYLCASRYRGDIQYFGAGTRLSVL.

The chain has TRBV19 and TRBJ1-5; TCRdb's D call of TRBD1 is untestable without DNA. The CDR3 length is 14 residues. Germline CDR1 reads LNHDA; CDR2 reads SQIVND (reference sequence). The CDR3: CASTTLGSNQPQHF.

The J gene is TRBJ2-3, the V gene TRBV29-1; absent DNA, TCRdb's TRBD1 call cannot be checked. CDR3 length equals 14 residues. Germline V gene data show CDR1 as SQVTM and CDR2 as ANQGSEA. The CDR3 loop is CSVGQDPSTDTQYF.

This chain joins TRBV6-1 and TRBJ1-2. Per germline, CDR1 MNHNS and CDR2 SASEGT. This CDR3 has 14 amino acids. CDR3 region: CASSLMQETYGYTF.

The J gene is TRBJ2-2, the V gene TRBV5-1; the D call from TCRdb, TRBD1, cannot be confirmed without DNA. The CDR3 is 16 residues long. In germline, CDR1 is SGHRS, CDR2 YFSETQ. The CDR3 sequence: CASSLPGQGNTGELFF.